Presented here are 18 T cell receptor beta chains from one specimen sequenced in a study of T-cell memory formation after mild COVID-19. TCRdb re-derived calls from the 5' RACE reads in MiXCR, one entry per CDR3 protein. The sample has 410,000 or so distinct CDR3 sequences, more than 20% seen once; the top ten hold approximately 14%. Sequencing was done on a sample of PBMCs or a T cell subset sorted from them (not recorded which). The receptors derive from an adult woman who had mild COVID-19 (a few samples of this study predate the infection). Cell type and time point are not known.

This clonotype was observed many times. CDR3 sequence reads: CASSLGLAGRQDTQYF. In nucleotides, the CDR3 is TGTGCCAGCAGTTTGGGACTAGCGGGGCGGCAAGATACGCAGTATTTT. The chain couples TRBV12-3 or TRBV12-4 to TRBJ2-3, with 13 bases matching TRBD2. Trimming removed 3 bases from V and 5 bases from J; junction bases left unmatched: 5. The CDR3 runs 16 residues.

This clonotype was seen many times. This rearrangement joins TRBV29-1 to TRBJ1-2; D gene unclear. The CDR3 has 14 amino acids. Looked up from germline, CDR1 is SQVTM and CDR2 is ANQGSEA. The V end was cut by 2 bases, the J end by 2 bases, with 12 bases between. The CDR3 here is CSVESWGMNYGYTF. CDR3 DNA: TGCAGCGTTGAATCGTGGGGAATGAACTATGGCTACACCTTC.

The V gene is TRBV20-1, the J gene TRBJ1-1, with TRBD1 identical over 7 bases. After removal of 6 bases from V and 1 base from J, the junction contained 5 bases not matched to a gene. The CDR3 loop spans 13 amino acids. CDR1 is DFQATT and CDR2 is SNEGSKA in the germline V gene (reference sequence). The CDR3 reads CSAGDSGNTEAFF. For the CDR3, the DNA is TGCAGTGCGGGGGACAGTGGGAACACTGAAGCTTTCTTT.

There are a few counts of this clonotype. The chain is built from TRBV24-1 and TRBJ2-1; 11 nucleotides align to TRBD2. CDR1 and CDR2 (germline): KGHDR, SFDVKD. This CDR3 spans 17 amino acids. The V gene end was trimmed by 4 bases and the J gene end by 8 bases; junction bases not matched to a gene: 12. The DNA of the CDR3 is TGTGCCACCAGTGACCGTCTAACTAGCGGGAGATTAGATGAGCAGTTCTTC. Translation: CATSDRLTSGRLDEQFF.

This clonotype was recorded once. J is TRBJ1-4 and V is TRBV15, with TRBD1 as a possible D gene (5 bases). The V and J ends lost 0 bases and 10 bases respectively, with 12 bases between them. This CDR3 spans 14 amino acids. From germline, CDR1 is LNHNV and CDR2 YYDKDF (reference sequence). The CDR3, as DNA: TGTGCCACCAGCAGAGATCCGGCCCAGGGAAAACTGTTTTTT. This sequence encodes CATSRDPAQGKLFF.

J is TRBJ2-2 and V is TRBV4-2; D remains unclear. This CDR3 has 15 residues. Trimming shortened V by 1 base and J by 7 bases, and 13 bases separated the two germline ends. CDR1 and CDR2 (germline): LGHNA, YNFKEQ. DNA of the CDR3: TGTGCCAGCAGCCAAGGGTCTAAGCAAATCGGGGAGCTGTTTTTT. Encoded protein: CASSQGSKQIGELFF.

This rearrangement joins TRBV12-3 or TRBV12-4 to TRBJ1-1; D is undetermined. The CDR3 is made up of 14 amino acids. Trimming left V 4 bases short and J 2 bases short, with 11 bases between. This chain's CDR3 is CASSSPPANTEAFF. The CDR3 DNA reads as TGTGCCAGCAGTTCTCCCCCAGCCAACACTGAAGCTTTCTTT.

The V call is TRBV5-1, the J call TRBJ2-3, with TRBD2 matching 9 bases. Trimming took 4 bases from V and 2 from J; bases not matched to a gene: 11. The CDR3 is made up of 17 amino acids. Per the germline V gene, CDR1 is SGHRS and CDR2 is YFSETQ. The DNA of the CDR3 is TGCGCCAGCAGCCTCCCTTTGGCGGGAGGGACCACAGATACGCAGTATTTT. Its protein product is CASSLPLAGGTTDTQYF.

The rearrangement uses TRBV29-1 and TRBJ2-1, with D perhaps matching TRBD2 (6 bases). Germline-derived CDR1 and CDR2 are SQVTM and ANQGSEA. Trimming left V 6 bases short and J 9 bases short, with 15 bases between. This CDR3 contains 12 residues. In DNA form, the CDR3 reads TGCAGCGTAGAACCGGGACTCGGTGAGCAGTTCTTC. It translates to CSVEPGLGEQFF.

The sample holds many counts of this clonotype. The chain links TRBV7-3 to TRBJ2-5; the D is unclear. Germline V gives CDR1 SGHTA, CDR2 FQGTGA. CDR3 size: 13 residues. Trimming removed 5 bases from V and 7 bases from J, with 14 bases in between. CDR3 DNA sequence: TGTGCCAGCAGCGAGCCCCCCCCGGGGACCCAGTACTTC. Translating it yields CASSEPPPGTQYF.

In this sample, this clonotype turned up a few times. The chain couples TRBV6-5 to TRBJ2-6; D may be TRBD2 (6 bases). In germline, CDR1 is MNHEY, CDR2 SVGAGI. The CDR3 is 17 residues long. V lost 6 bases to trimming and J lost 4 bases, with 19 bases between them. The CDR3 protein is CASREIEVAAGANVLTF. The CDR3 bases are TGTGCCAGCAGAGAGATTGAGGTAGCGGCCGGGGCCAACGTCCTGACTTTC.

V usage is TRBV5-6 and J usage is TRBJ2-3, with TRBD2 identical over 10 bases. Trimming removed 6 bases from V and 3 bases from J; junction bases left unmatched: 7. Germline CDR1 is SGHDT and CDR2 is YYEEEE. The CDR3 covers 15 residues. DNA for the CDR3: TGTGCCAGCATCGTAAGCGGGGGGGCGACAGATACGCAGTATTTT. Protein sequence: CASIVSGGATDTQYF.

The V call is TRBV20-1, the J call TRBJ2-3, with 9 bases aligning to TRBD2. The CDR3 is made up of 12 amino acids. J gave up 3 bases and V 5 bases, and 0 bases lay outside the gene matches. Looked up from germline, CDR1 is DFQATT and CDR2 is SNEGSKA (reference sequence). The CDR3 sequence: CSAGLATDTQYF. The CDR3 DNA reads TGCAGTGCTGGACTAGCGACAGATACGCAGTATTTT.

CDR3 sequence reads: CASSYSRLAGDTDTQYF. The DNA for the CDR3 is TGTGCCAGCAGTTACTCGAGACTAGCGGGGGACACAGATACGCAGTATTTT. The chain links TRBV6-6 to TRBJ2-3; TRBD2 agrees at 12 bases. Per germline, CDR1 MNHNY and CDR2 SVGAGI (reference sequence). Losses at the gene ends were 0 bases for V and 2 bases for J; bases not matched to a gene: 3. The CDR3 has 17 amino acids.

The chain combines TRBV5-1 with TRBJ1-1; the D gene is possibly TRBD1 (6 bases). There are 14 residues in the CDR3. V lost 4 bases, J lost 10 bases, and 20 bases lay in between. CDR1 SGHRS and CDR2 YFSETQ come from the germline V gene. Here the CDR3 DNA reads TGCGCCAGCAGCCGGACAACTACAGGGAACGGAGCTTTCTTT. Its translation: CASSRTTTGNGAFF.

This clonotype was observed a few times. The V call is TRBV7-3, the J call TRBJ2-3, with 8 positions matching TRBD2. After removal of 3 bases from V and 4 bases from J, the junction contained 6 bases not matched to a gene. Germline V gene sequence: CDR1 SGHTA, CDR2 FQGTGA. This CDR3 is 15 amino acids long. CDR3 amino acids: CASSLVSGAPDTQYF. CDR3 coding DNA: TGTGCCAGCAGCTTGGTTAGCGGGGCGCCAGATACGCAGTATTTT.

With regard to this clonotype: The missing conserved phenylalanine or tryptophan at the end of this CDR3 makes a read error likely. This sequence joins TRBV5-1 and TRBJ2-1; 14 bases line up with TRBD2. With 4 bases clipped from V and 1 base from J, the junction kept 4 bases outside the gene matches. CDR3 length equals 17 residues. CDR1 and CDR2 from the germline V gene are SGHRS and YFSETQ. The CDR3 DNA reads as TGCGCCAGCAGCCCGGGGACTAGCGGGGGATCCTACAATGAGCAGTTCTTA. As protein: CASSPGTSGGSYNEQFL.

This clonotype has just a few counts. V is TRBV7-3 and J is TRBJ2-1; TRBD1 aligns across 8 bases. The CDR3 consists of 17 residues. CDR1 is SGHTA and CDR2 is FQGTGA in the germline V gene. Germline trimming cut 2 bases from V and 2 bases from J; bases unmatched to any gene: 8. The CDR3 spells CASSLDSGTGPYNEQFF. Here the CDR3 DNA reads TGTGCCAGCAGCTTAGACTCCGGGACAGGACCCTACAATGAGCAGTTCTTC.